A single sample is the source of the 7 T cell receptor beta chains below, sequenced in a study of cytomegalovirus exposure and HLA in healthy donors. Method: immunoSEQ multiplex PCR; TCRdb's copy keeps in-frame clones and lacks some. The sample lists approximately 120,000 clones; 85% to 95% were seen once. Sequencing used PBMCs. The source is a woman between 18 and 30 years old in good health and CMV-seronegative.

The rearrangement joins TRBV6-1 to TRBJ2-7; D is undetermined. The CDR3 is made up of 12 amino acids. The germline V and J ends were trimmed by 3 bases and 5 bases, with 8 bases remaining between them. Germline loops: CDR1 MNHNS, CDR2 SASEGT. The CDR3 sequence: CASSDRRDEQYF. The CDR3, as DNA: TGTGCCAGCAGTGACCGACGGGACGAGCAGTACTTC.

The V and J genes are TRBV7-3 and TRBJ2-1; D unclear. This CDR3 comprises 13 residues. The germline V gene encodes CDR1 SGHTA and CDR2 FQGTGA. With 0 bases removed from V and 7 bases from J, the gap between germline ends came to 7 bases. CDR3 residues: CASSLTRRNEQFF. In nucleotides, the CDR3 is TGTGCCAGCAGCTTAACGCGGCGTAATGAGCAGTTCTTC.

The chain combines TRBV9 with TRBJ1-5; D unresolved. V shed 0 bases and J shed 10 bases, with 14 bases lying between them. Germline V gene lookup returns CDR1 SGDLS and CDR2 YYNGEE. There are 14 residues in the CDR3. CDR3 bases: TGTGCCAGCAGCGTAGCCGGGAGCCGCGGACCCCAGCATTTT. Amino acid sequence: CASSVAGSRGPQHF.

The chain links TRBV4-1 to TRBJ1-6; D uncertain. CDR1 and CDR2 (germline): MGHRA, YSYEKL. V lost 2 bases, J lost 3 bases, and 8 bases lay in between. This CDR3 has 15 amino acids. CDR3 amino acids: CASSQMENYNSPLHF. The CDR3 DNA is TGCGCCAGCAGCCAAATGGAGAACTATAATTCACCCCTCCACTTT.

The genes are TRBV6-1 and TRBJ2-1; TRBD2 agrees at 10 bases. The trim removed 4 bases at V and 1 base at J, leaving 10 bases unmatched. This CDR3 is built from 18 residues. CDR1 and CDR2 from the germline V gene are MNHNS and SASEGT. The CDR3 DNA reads TGTGCCAGCAGTGTACTAGCGGGACGGGTCTTTTCCTACAATGAGCAGTTCTTC. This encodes CASSVLAGRVFSYNEQFF.

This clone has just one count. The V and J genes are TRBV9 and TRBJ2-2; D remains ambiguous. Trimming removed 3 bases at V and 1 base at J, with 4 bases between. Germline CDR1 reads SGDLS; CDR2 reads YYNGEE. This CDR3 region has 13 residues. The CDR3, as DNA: TGTGCCAGCAGCGCGGGGAACACCGGGGAGCTGTTTTTT. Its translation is CASSAGNTGELFF.

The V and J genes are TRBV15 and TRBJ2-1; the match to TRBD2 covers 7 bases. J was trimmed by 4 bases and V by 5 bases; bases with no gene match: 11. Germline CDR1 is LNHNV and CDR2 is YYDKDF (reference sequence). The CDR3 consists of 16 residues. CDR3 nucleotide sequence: TGTGCCACCAGCGGGTCGACTAGCATGAGGTACAATGAGCAGTTCTTC. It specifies CATSGSTSMRYNEQFF. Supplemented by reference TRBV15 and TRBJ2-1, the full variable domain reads DAMVIQNPRYQVTQFGKPVTLSCSQTLNHNVMYWYQQKSSQAPKLLFHYYDKDFNNEADTPDNFQSRRPNTSFCFLDIRSPGLGDTAMYLCATSGSTSMRYNEQFFGPGTRLTVL.